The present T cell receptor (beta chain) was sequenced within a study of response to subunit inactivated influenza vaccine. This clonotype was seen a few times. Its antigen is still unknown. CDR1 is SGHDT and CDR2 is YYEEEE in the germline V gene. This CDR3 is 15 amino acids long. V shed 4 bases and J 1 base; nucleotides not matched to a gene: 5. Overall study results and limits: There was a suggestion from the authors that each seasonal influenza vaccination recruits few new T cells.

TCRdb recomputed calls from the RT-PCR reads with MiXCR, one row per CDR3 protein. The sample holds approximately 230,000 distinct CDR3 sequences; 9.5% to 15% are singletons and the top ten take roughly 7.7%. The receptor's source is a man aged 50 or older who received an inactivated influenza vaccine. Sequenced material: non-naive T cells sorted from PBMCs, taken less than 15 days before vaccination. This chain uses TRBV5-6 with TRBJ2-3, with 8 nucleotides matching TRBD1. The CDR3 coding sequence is TGTGCCAGCAGCCCGCTGGGACAGGGCACAGATACGCAGTATTTT. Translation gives CASSPLGQGTDTQYF.